These 29 T cell receptor beta chains were sequenced from one sample in a study of blood T cell repertoires in COVID-19. Data came from immunoSEQ multiplex PCR; TCRdb stores just in-frame clones and leaves some out. Found here are 140,000 to 150,000 clones, roughly 88% of them singletons; the top ten hold 8%. Sequenced: peripheral blood. Receptors originate from a woman aged 55 to 70 with COVID-19, enrolled during active disease.

V and J are TRBV2 and TRBJ1-6; 8 bases fit TRBD1. This CDR3 contains 15 residues. J was trimmed by 8 bases and V by 9 bases; bases with no gene match: 12. Per the germline V gene, CDR1 is SNHLY and CDR2 is FYNNEI. Here the CDR3 DNA reads TGTGCCAGACAGGGGTACAGGGGGACCGATTCACCCCTCCACTTT. Its translation: CARQGYRGTDSPLHF.

The chain joins TRBV5-4 to TRBJ1-3, with 7 positions matching TRBD1. Trimming at V came to 0 bases and at J to 2 bases, leaving 5 bases not matched to a gene. CDR1 and CDR2 from the germline V gene are SGHNT and YYREEE (reference sequence). The CDR3 is 16 residues long. The CDR3 here is CASSLDPTGTGNTIYF. The DNA for the CDR3 is TGTGCCAGCAGCTTGGACCCGACAGGGACTGGAAACACCATATATTTT.

The chain has TRBV7-9 and TRBJ2-5; TRBD1 matches at 7 bases. Germline loops: CDR1 SEHNR, CDR2 FQNEAQ (reference sequence). The junction had 14 bases not matched to a gene; V was cut back by 6 bases and J by 4 bases. This CDR3 spans 16 amino acids. In DNA, the CDR3 is TGTGCCAGCAGTCAACAAGGGGGCCGGGCGCGAGAGACCCAGTACTTC. It specifies CASSQQGGRARETQYF.

V gene TRBV11-2 combines with J gene TRBJ2-1; 7 positions match TRBD2. Germline values: CDR1 SGHAT, CDR2 FQNNGV. This CDR3 has 16 amino acids. V was pared by 0 bases and J by 4 bases, with 6 bases of the junction left unmatched. The CDR3 DNA reads TGTGCCAGCAGCTTAGATCCAAGCGGGGTTTACAATGAGCAGTTCTTC. Translation: CASSLDPSGVYNEQFF. Using reference TRBV11-2 and TRBJ2-1 for the parts outside the CDR3, the full variable domain is EAGVAQSPRYKIIEKRQSVAFWCNPISGHATLYWYQQILGQGPKLLIQFQNNGVVDDSQLPKDRFSAERLKGVDSTLKIQPAKLEDSAVYLCASSLDPSGVYNEQFFGPGTRLTVL.

This chain uses TRBV5-1 with TRBJ2-3, with a possible D match to TRBD2 (6 bases). There are 18 residues in the CDR3. The V gene lost 6 bases and the J gene lost 6 bases, with 29 bases spanning the gap. Germline V lookup: CDR1 SGHRS, CDR2 YFSETQ. As DNA, the CDR3 is TGCGCCAGCAACCAGGATGGGACTCGACGATACTTTATGGATACGCAGTATTTT. Translated: CASNQDGTRRYFMDTQYF.

The chain has TRBV6-5 and TRBJ2-1; 7 bases line up with TRBD1. Trimming at V came to 6 bases and at J to 2 bases, leaving 1 base not matched to a gene. Germline V gives CDR1 MNHEY, CDR2 SVGAGI. The CDR3 sequence is 13 residues long. The CDR3 nucleotides are TGTGCCAGCAGCGACAGGGCCTACAATGAGCAGTTCTTC. Amino acids: CASSDRAYNEQFF.

This sequence joins TRBV12-5 and TRBJ2-1; D possibly corresponds to TRBD2 (7 bases). V lost 5 bases, J lost 2 bases, and 13 bases lay in between. The length of the CDR3 is 15 residues. The V gene's germline CDR1 is LGHNT and CDR2 FRNRAP. The CDR3: CASGQGGAPYNEQFF. CDR3 DNA: TGTGCTAGTGGTCAAGGGGGGGCCCCCTACAATGAGCAGTTCTTC.

The chain has TRBV18 and TRBJ2-7, with TRBD1 matching over 7 bases. Germline loops: CDR1 KGHSH, CDR2 LQKENI. The ends lost 0 bases at V and 2 bases at J; junction bases unmatched: 4. The CDR3 consists of 15 residues. The CDR3 DNA reads TGTGCCAGCTCACCACCGAACAGGGGTACCTACGAGCAGTACTTC. This encodes CASSPPNRGTYEQYF.

This clone has a single count. The chain carries TRBV9 and TRBJ2-3, with 7 bases that match TRBD1. V lost 4 bases to trimming and J lost 5 bases; unmatched junction nucleotides: 10. The germline CDR1 and CDR2 sequences are SGDLS and YYNGEE. CDR3 length: 15 residues. This chain's CDR3 is CASSKGGAFGDTQYF. The CDR3 DNA sequence: TGTGCCAGCAGCAAAGGGGGCGCTTTCGGAGATACGCAGTATTTT.

V gene TRBV10-3 combines with J gene TRBJ2-1; 13 bases fit TRBD2. CDR3 size: 15 residues. The germline gives CDR1 ENHRY, CDR2 SYGVKD. The V gene end was trimmed by 5 bases and the J gene end by 8 bases; junction bases not matched to a gene: 6. This CDR3 reads CAISPTSGGADEQFF. CDR3 DNA: TGTGCCATCAGTCCAACTAGCGGGGGGGCAGATGAGCAGTTCTTC.

The V gene is TRBV19, the J gene TRBJ1-4, with TRBD1 matching over 8 bases. V was clipped by 5 bases and J by 8 bases; unmatched bases: 10. The germline V gene has CDR1 LNHDA and CDR2 SQIVND (reference sequence). This CDR3 has 15 residues. The DNA for the CDR3 is TGTGCCAGTAGTCCTTGGACAGGGCTGGGGGAAAAACTGTTTTTT. Translation: CASSPWTGLGEKLFF.

The chain carries TRBV24-1 and TRBJ2-7, with 8 nucleotides matching TRBD1. The CDR3 is 19 residues long. From germline, CDR1 is KGHDR and CDR2 SFDVKD. Trimming at V came to 3 bases and at J to 2 bases, leaving 17 bases not matched to a gene. The CDR3 sequence: CATSDEGQAKARGPYEQYF. The CDR3 bases are TGTGCCACCAGTGATGAGGGACAGGCCAAAGCAAGGGGTCCCTACGAGCAGTACTTC.

V usage is TRBV9 and J usage is TRBJ1-5; D unclear. The CDR3 is 13 amino acids. CDR1 is SGDLS, CDR2 YYNGEE, per germline. V lost 2 bases and J 3 bases, leaving 6 bases between the germline ends. The CDR3 loop is CASSVNTNQPQHF. The CDR3 nucleotides are TGTGCCAGCAGCGTGAACACCAATCAGCCCCAGCATTTT.

This clone was seen a handful of times. This rearrangement joins TRBV21-1 to TRBJ1-5; the DNA was not used to check the table's D call, TRBD1. TRBV21-1 is reported as a pseudogene. This CDR3 spans 15 amino acids. CDR3 sequence: CASSPWDRVGGPQHF. CDR3 nucleotides: TGTGCCAGCAGCCCTTGGGACAGGGTGGGAGGGCCCCAGCATTTT.

The chain links TRBV24-1 to TRBJ2-3, with a weak D call TRBD1 (5 bases). Germline V gives CDR1 KGHDR, CDR2 SFDVKD. Deletions cut 4 bases from V and 1 base from J, with 11 bases between. The CDR3 has 15 residues. CDR3 amino acids: CATSDPLGGTDTQYF. The CDR3 bases are TGTGCCACCAGTGACCCTCTAGGGGGCACAGATACGCAGTATTTT.

This chain connects TRBV28 to TRBJ1-1; the match to TRBD1 covers 10 bases. J lost 1 base, V lost 7 bases, and 12 bases had no gene match. The germline CDR1 and CDR2 sequences are MDHEN and SYDVKM. This CDR3 has 17 residues. As DNA, the CDR3 is TGTGCCAGCAAGACAGGGGGCGCCTCCCTAACGAACACTGAAGCTTTCTTT. Translation gives CASKTGGASLTNTEAFF.

CDR3 in DNA: TGTGCCAGCAGGGGGACAGGGGGCAAAGGAGAGACCCAGTACTTC. Protein product: CASRGTGGKGETQYF. The V gene is TRBV6-5, the J gene TRBJ2-5; the match to TRBD1 covers 12 bases. V was pared by 6 bases and J by 4 bases, with 6 bases of the junction left unmatched. This CDR3 is built from 15 residues. The V gene's germline CDR1 is MNHEY and CDR2 SVGAGI.

This clone was seen only once. The rearrangement links TRBV5-1 to TRBJ1-2; possibly TRBD1 for D (5 bases). The germline V gene has CDR1 SGHRS and CDR2 YFSETQ. The length of the CDR3 is 15 residues. V shed 6 bases and J shed 0 bases, with 15 bases lying between them. The CDR3 here is CASTTGGTANYGYTF. In DNA form, the CDR3 reads TGCGCCAGCACGACGGGGGGGACTGCTAACTATGGCTACACCTTC.

This rearrangement joins TRBV7-8 to TRBJ2-3, with TRBD1 matching 9 bases. The V gene's germline CDR1 is SGHVS and CDR2 FQNEAQ. V dropped 1 base and J dropped 3; count of bases not matched to a gene: 5. The CDR3 loop spans 16 amino acids. Here the CDR3 DNA reads TGTGCCAGCAGCTTAGTGACAGGGGGGAGTACAGATACGCAGTATTTT. Translating it yields CASSLVTGGSTDTQYF.

The chain combines TRBV20-1 with TRBJ2-7; D is perhaps TRBD1 (6 bases). Per the germline V gene, CDR1 is DFQATT and CDR2 is SNEGSKA (reference sequence). This CDR3 region has 14 residues. V was cut by 3 bases and J by 2 bases, with 14 bases left in between. The CDR3 DNA reads as TGCAGTGCTAGTTTTGTCAGGGGAGCCTACGAGCAGTACTTC. The encoded protein is CSASFVRGAYEQYF.

This clone was seen once. V and J are TRBV4-3 and TRBJ1-1; tentatively, D is TRBD1 (6 bases). The CDR3 covers 15 residues. Trimming stripped 0 bases from V and 3 bases from J, with 11 bases between. The germline CDR1 and CDR2 sequences are LGHNA and YSLEER. The CDR3 nucleotides are TGCGCCAGCAGCCAAGAAGGGACACCAGACACTGAAGCTTTCTTT. Its translation is CASSQEGTPDTEAFF.

J is TRBJ1-2 and V is TRBV21-1; TRBD1 reflects the table's D call only, with no check against the DNA. TRBV21-1 is a known pseudogene. The CDR3 is made up of 17 amino acids. This chain's CDR3 is CASSAFSGQPSEYGYTF. CDR3 DNA: TGTGCCAGCAGCGCATTCTCGGGACAGCCGTCCGAATATGGCTACACCTTC.

The CDR3 DNA follows: TGTGCCAGCAGCATGGACAGGGCCCCCTACGAGCAGTACTTC. Translation gives CASSMDRAPYEQYF. This chain links TRBV5-4 with TRBJ2-7; TRBD1 matches 8 bases. Germline CDR1 and CDR2: SGHNT and YYREEE (reference sequence). Trimming took 4 bases from V and 2 from J; bases not matched to a gene: 5. The CDR3 contains 14 residues.

This chain links TRBV10-3 with TRBJ2-7, with D tentatively TRBD2 (5 bases). Between the trimmed V and J ends, which lost 8 bases and 2 bases, there was a span of 16 bases. This CDR3 contains 14 residues. CDR1 is ENHRY and CDR2 is SYGVKD in the germline V gene. The CDR3 sequence: CAIGLVDGTYEQYF. As DNA, the CDR3 is TGTGCCATCGGTCTAGTAGACGGGACCTACGAGCAGTACTTC.

The chain recombines TRBV10-3 with TRBJ2-5, with D possibly TRBD1 on 6 matching bases. Trimming took 4 bases from V and 4 from J, leaving 7 bases between them. This CDR3 has 12 amino acids. Germline V lookup: CDR1 ENHRY, CDR2 SYGVKD. The CDR3 sequence: CAISGRGETQYF. The CDR3 DNA reads as TGTGCCATCAGTGGCAGGGGAGAGACCCAGTACTTC.

This chain joins TRBV2 and TRBJ1-1; D is perhaps TRBD1 (6 bases). CDR1 SNHLY and CDR2 FYNNEI come from the germline V gene. The CDR3 contains 12 residues. Trimming left V 5 bases short and J 8 bases short, with 12 bases between. This CDR3 reads CASSLGQTEAFF. For the CDR3, the DNA is TGTGCCAGCAGTTTGGGACAAACGGAAGCTTTCTTT.

This clone was found a few times. This chain connects TRBV4-1 to TRBJ1-5; TRBD1 matches at 10 bases. The germline V gene encodes CDR1 MGHRA and CDR2 YSYEKL. J was trimmed by 6 bases and V by 6 bases; bases with no gene match: 8. The CDR3 length is 15 residues. The CDR3 region is CASSYDRGLSQPQHF. The CDR3 nucleotides read TGCGCCAGCAGTTATGACAGGGGGCTGAGTCAGCCCCAGCATTTT.

The rearrangement joins TRBV10-3 to TRBJ2-1, with a possible D match to TRBD2 (7 bases). Trimming took 8 bases from V and 6 from J, leaving 20 bases between them. The CDR3 has 15 amino acids. Germline CDR1 reads ENHRY; CDR2 reads SYGVKD. CDR3 bases: TGTGCCATCCAGGCTACGGGGGGCGGTTCCAATGAGCAGTTCTTC. Its translation is CAIQATGGGSNEQFF.

The CDR3 loop reads CSVAYNEQFF. The CDR3 nucleotides read TGCAGCGTTGCTTACAATGAGCAGTTCTTC. The rearrangement uses TRBV29-1 and TRBJ2-1; no clear D. The CDR3 consists of 10 residues. The germline V gene has CDR1 SQVTM and CDR2 ANQGSEA. Trimming removed 4 bases from V and 4 bases from J, with 2 bases in between.